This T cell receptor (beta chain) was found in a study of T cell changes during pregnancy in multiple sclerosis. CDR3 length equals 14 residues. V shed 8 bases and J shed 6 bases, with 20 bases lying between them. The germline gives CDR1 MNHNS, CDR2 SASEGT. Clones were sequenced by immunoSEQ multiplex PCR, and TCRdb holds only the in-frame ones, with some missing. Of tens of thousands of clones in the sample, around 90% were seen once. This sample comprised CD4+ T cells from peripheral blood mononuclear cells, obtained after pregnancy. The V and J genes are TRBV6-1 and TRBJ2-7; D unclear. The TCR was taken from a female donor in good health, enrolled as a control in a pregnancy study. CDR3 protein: CASHKPGLKREQYF. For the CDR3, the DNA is TGTGCCAGCCATAAGCCGGGTCTCAAGCGCGAGCAGTACTTC.